This T cell receptor beta chain was sequenced for a study of control samples from healthy donors and cancer patients. Generated by immunoSEQ multiplex PCR, the TCRdb table keeps only in-frame clones and is missing some. The data include approximately 190,000 clones; the top ten clones carry around 2%. This clonotype was sampled from a woman between 25 and 40 years old in good health. What was sequenced was blood.

Here the CDR3 reads CASSLALYEQYF. The CDR3 DNA sequence: TGCGCCAGCAGCTTGGCCCTCTACGAGCAGTACTTC. The V call is TRBV5-1, the J call TRBJ2-7; D gene unclear. This CDR3 region has 12 residues. V was pared by 0 bases and J by 3 bases, with 4 bases between. Germline V gene lookup returns CDR1 SGHRS and CDR2 YFSETQ. Variable domain in full (rest from reference TRBV5-1 and TRBJ2-7): KAGVTQTPRYLIKTRGQQVTLSCSPISGHRSVSWYQQTPGQGLQFLFEYFSETQRNKGNFPGRFSGRQFSNSRSEMNVSTLELGDSALYLCASSLALYEQYFGPGTRLTVT.